A selection of T cell receptor beta chains follows, all from one sample in a study of CD8 T cell repertoires and HIV-1 epitope variants. Here immunoSEQ multiplex PCR was the method, and the copy in TCRdb shows in-frame clones only, minus some. The sample lists some 2,500 clones, more than 60% occurring once. These receptors have no known antigen. The material sequenced was cultured CD8+ T cells derived from PBMCs. The source is a male donor with HIV. The CDR3 runs from the conserved cysteine through the conserved F or W. Fields, in order: D gene, V gene, J gene, clone size, CDR3 protein, CDR3 DNA. The D gene is left open where the match is weak. Some rows have no size entry. The others give once, few or many, or a class for an expanded clone.

D: TRBD1; V: TRBV7-9; J: TRBJ2-7; size: .; CDR3: CASTGGQELSYEQYF; DNA: TGTGCCAGCACTGGGGGACAGGAACTCTCCTACGAGCAGTACTTC
D: .; V: TRBV5-6; J: TRBJ1-1; size: .; CDR3: CASREQGGTEAFF; DNA: TGTGCCAGCAGGGAGCAAGGGGGTACTGAAGCTTTCTTT
D: .; V: TRBV27; J: TRBJ1-4; size: .; CDR3: CASRRGGSWFEKLFF; DNA: TGTGCCAGCAGACGTGGAGGATCATGGTTTGAAAAACTGTTTTTT
D: TRBD1; V: TRBV28; J: TRBJ2-1; size: .; CDR3: CASSAGQAYNEQFF; DNA: TGTGCCAGCAGTGCCGGACAGGCTTACAATGAGCAGTTCTTC
D: TRBD1; V: TRBV5-1; J: TRBJ2-7; size: .; CDR3: CASLGWTGSSYEQYF; DNA: TGCGCCAGCTTGGGGTGGACAGGAAGCTCCTACGAGCAGTACTTC
D: .; V: TRBV2; J: TRBJ1-6; size: .; CDR3: CASSTVPGSGSPLHF; DNA: TGTGCCAGCAGTACCGTCCCGGGTAGTGGTTCACCCCTCCACTTT
D: .; V: TRBV5-6; J: TRBJ2-7; size: .; CDR3: CASSLNTRVYEQYF; DNA: TGTGCCAGCAGCTTGAATACCAGGGTCTACGAGCAGTACTTC
D: TRBD1; V: TRBV7-8; J: TRBJ2-7; size: .; CDR3: CASSSGTVSYEQYF; DNA: TGTGCCAGCAGCTCCGGGACAGTTTCCTACGAGCAGTACTTC
D: TRBD2; V: TRBV7-2; J: TRBJ2-7; size: .; CDR3: CASSRSSGGTYEQYF; DNA: TGTGCCAGCAGCCGTTCGAGCGGGGGCACCTACGAGCAGTACTTC
D: .; V: TRBV6-6; J: TRBJ2-1; size: once; CDR3: CASSPDSSYNEQFF; DNA: TGTGCCAGCAGTCCGGACTCCTCCTACAATGAGCAGTTCTTC
D: .; V: TRBV11-3; J: TRBJ2-3; size: .; CDR3: CASSRREGVGDTQYF; DNA: TGTGCCAGCAGCCGAAGAGAGGGAGTGGGAGATACGCAGTATTTT
D: TRBD1; V: TRBV7-3; J: TRBJ2-1; size: .; CDR3: CASSPGQYNEQFF; DNA: TGTGCCAGCAGCCCGGGACAGTACAATGAGCAGTTCTTC
D: .; V: TRBV4-2; J: TRBJ2-5; size: once; CDR3: CASSQIVGLETQYF; DNA: TGTGCCAGCAGCCAGATCGTAGGGCTAGAGACCCAGTACTTC
D: .; V: TRBV6-5; J: TRBJ2-2; size: .; CDR3: CASSYSPGRNTGELFF; DNA: TGTGCCAGCAGTTACTCCCCAGGGCGGAACACCGGGGAGCTGTTTTTT
D: .; V: TRBV7-2; J: TRBJ1-1; size: few; CDR3: CASTPTSGDWRTEAFF; DNA: TGTGCCAGCACACCTACGTCGGGGGATTGGCGCACTGAAGCTTTCTTT
D: .; V: TRBV28; J: TRBJ2-7; size: .; CDR3: CASSLAPAYEQYF; DNA: TGTGCCAGCAGTTTAGCCCCGGCCTACGAGCAGTACTTC
D: .; V: TRBV9; J: TRBJ2-3; size: .; CDR3: CASSSIPEDTQYF; DNA: TGTGCCAGCAGCTCGATCCCAGAAGATACGCAGTATTTT
D: .; V: TRBV9; J: TRBJ2-7; size: .; CDR3: CASSVEDRNYEQYF; DNA: TGTGCCAGCAGCGTAGAAGACAGGAATTACGAGCAGTACTTC
D: .; V: TRBV10-3; J: TRBJ2-7; size: large; CDR3: CATLGDSTYEQYF; DNA: TGTGCCACCCTAGGGGACTCTACTTACGAGCAGTACTTC
D: TRBD1; V: TRBV28; J: TRBJ2-5; size: large; CDR3: CASSSPDRAQETQYF; DNA: TGTGCCAGCAGTTCCCCGGACAGGGCCCAAGAGACCCAGTACTTC
D: .; V: TRBV7-6; J: TRBJ1-6; size: .; CDR3: CASSLEQGRNSPLHF; DNA: TGTGCCAGCAGCCTCGAACAGGGACGGAATTCACCCCTCCACTTT
D: .; V: TRBV15; J: TRBJ2-5; size: large; CDR3: CATSRDRRETQYF; DNA: TGTGCCACCAGCAGAGATCGGAGAGAGACCCAGTACTTC
D: .; V: TRBV6-5; J: TRBJ2-7; size: .; CDR3: CASRTGTPYEQYF; DNA: TGTGCCAGCAGAACGGGGACACCCTACGAGCAGTACTTC
D: .; V: TRBV14; J: TRBJ2-3; size: .; CDR3: CASSGGGADTQYF; DNA: TGTGCCAGCAGCGGGGGAGGCGCAGATACGCAGTATTTT
D: TRBD1; V: TRBV9; J: TRBJ2-1; size: few; CDR3: CASSVSPGGPRPPEQFF; DNA: TGTGCCAGCAGCGTCTCCCCAGGGGGCCCTCGGCCACCTGAGCAGTTCTTC
D: .; V: TRBV5-5; J: TRBJ2-7; size: .; CDR3: CASSWDLYEQYF; DNA: TGTGCCAGCAGCTGGGACCTCTACGAGCAGTACTTC
D: TRBD1; V: TRBV9; J: TRBJ1-2; size: .; CDR3: CASSGILTGGYGYTF; DNA: TGTGCCAGCAGCGGAATCCTGACAGGGGGATATGGCTACACCTTC
D: TRBD2; V: TRBV6-5; J: TRBJ2-5; size: .; CDR3: CASSYTSGNQETQYF; DNA: TGTGCCAGCAGTTACACTAGCGGGAACCAAGAGACCCAGTACTTC
D: TRBD1; V: TRBV5-6; J: TRBJ2-7; size: .; CDR3: CASSLQGDYEQYF; DNA: TGTGCCAGCAGCTTACAGGGGGACTACGAGCAGTACTTC
D: TRBD2; V: TRBV2; J: TRBJ2-1; size: .; CDR3: CASRWTSGYNEQFF; DNA: TGTGCCAGCAGGTGGACTAGCGGGTATAATGAGCAGTTCTTC
D: TRBD1; V: TRBV10-3; J: TRBJ2-7; size: few; CDR3: CAISVGGQGGEQYF; DNA: TGTGCCATCAGTGTGGGAGGACAGGGGGGCGAGCAGTACTTC
D: TRBD1; V: TRBV9; J: TRBJ1-2; size: .; CDR3: CASSVESQAGGPSGYGYTF; DNA: TGTGCCAGCAGCGTAGAAAGTCAGGCAGGGGGCCCATCTGGCTATGGCTACACCTTC
D: .; V: TRBV5-1; J: TRBJ2-7; size: .; CDR3: CASNPSGFRDEQYF; DNA: TGCGCCAGCAACCCCTCGGGGTTCCGGGACGAGCAGTACTTC
D: .; V: TRBV6-5; J: TRBJ2-7; size: .; CDR3: CASSYSEGNPYEQYF; DNA: TGTGCCAGCAGTTACTCGGAGGGGAACCCCTACGAGCAGTACTTC
D: .; V: TRBV28; J: TRBJ1-2; size: large; CDR3: CASSLMPLDYNYGYTF; DNA: TGTGCCAGCAGTCTCATGCCCCTGGACTATAACTATGGCTACACCTTC
D: .; V: TRBV9; J: TRBJ1-6; size: few; CDR3: CASSVGVSYNSPLHF; DNA: TGTGCCAGCAGCGTAGGTGTCTCCTATAATTCACCCCTCCACTTT
D: .; V: TRBV28; J: TRBJ1-2; size: .; CDR3: CASSFSAYVQENYGYTF; DNA: TGTGCCAGCAGTTTCAGCGCGTACGTGCAGGAGAACTATGGCTACACCTTC
D: TRBD1; V: TRBV28; J: TRBJ1-2; size: .; CDR3: CASNRGSNYGYTF; DNA: TGTGCCAGCAACAGGGGATCTAACTATGGCTACACCTTC
D: TRBD1; V: TRBV15; J: TRBJ2-1; size: .; CDR3: CATSRGTGTYNEQFF; DNA: TGTGCCACCAGCCGAGGGACAGGGACTTACAATGAGCAGTTCTTC
D: TRBD2; V: TRBV11-2; J: TRBJ2-4; size: .; CDR3: CASSRVRGGDIQYF; DNA: TGTGCCAGCAGCCGAGTTAGGGGAGGGGACATTCAGTACTTC
D: .; V: TRBV19; J: TRBJ2-3; size: few; CDR3: CASSMTDTQYF; DNA: TGTGCCAGTAGTATGACAGATACGCAGTATTTT
D: .; V: TRBV6-5; J: TRBJ1-2; size: few; CDR3: CASSYGGIGQYGYTF; DNA: TGTGCCAGCAGTTACGGAGGGATCGGGCAATATGGCTACACCTTC